Each of the 3 T cell receptor beta chains below was sequenced from the same sample in a study of tumor-infiltrating lymphocytes in primary liver carcinoma. TCR beta cDNA was made from 450 to 500 ng total RNA with a constant-region primer. Three rounds of nested multiplex PCR with slightly modified ARM-PCR produced TCR beta libraries. Each of the first two PCR rounds ran roughly 10 cycles with TRBV1-TRBV30 forward and C-beta reverse primers. One entry per CDR3 protein results from TCRdb running MiXCR on the multiplex PCR reads. In the table there are 150,000 to 200,000 distinct CDR3 sequences, over 80% of which are singletons. Co-extraction of RNA and DNA was performed on about 20-32 mg of unsorted bulk tissue. The sequenced material came from tumor tissue from primary liver carcinoma. The receptors come from a man aged 35 to 55 with primary liver carcinoma and hepatitis B virus infection.

This clonotype was counted once. The genes are TRBV4-3 and TRBJ1-4, with D possibly matching TRBD1 (5 bases). The CDR3 sequence is 16 residues long. From germline, CDR1 is LGHNA and CDR2 YSLEER. The CDR3 reads CVSSQDLRGRNEKLFF. The CDR3 DNA follows: TGCGTTAGCAGCCAAGATCTTAGGGGACGAAATGAAAAACTGTTTTTT.

This chain uses TRBV7-9 with TRBJ1-4, with a weak D call TRBD1 (5 bases). The CDR3 sequence is 13 residues long. The V and J ends lost 7 bases and 8 bases respectively, with 14 bases between them. Germline V lookup: CDR1 SEHNR, CDR2 FQNEAQ (reference sequence). The CDR3 loop is CASNSIGVEKLFF. CDR3 DNA: TGTGCCAGCAACTCTATAGGGGTGGAAAAACTGTTTTTT.

Concerning this clonotype: Lacking the conserved final phenylalanine or tryptophan, this CDR3 likely reflects a read error. The rearrangement joins TRBV5-6 to TRBJ2-7; perhaps TRBD1 as D (6 bases). V was cut by 9 bases and J by 3 bases, with 19 bases left in between. The CDR3 spans 14 residues. Germline lookup yields CDR1 SGHDT and CDR2 YYEEEE. CDR3 nucleotide sequence: TGTGCCAACGGGGCCACGGGACAACTCTACGAGCAGTACATC. It encodes CANGATGQLYEQYI.